This T cell receptor (beta chain) was identified during a study of multiple sclerosis patients with progressive multifocal leukoencephalopathy. The data were produced by immunoSEQ multiplex PCR, yet TCRdb's version contains in-frame clones alone and is incomplete. The repertoire holds about 33,000 clones, with less than 90% as singletons. Time point in this sample: time of PML onset. The receptor's source is a human donor with progressive multifocal leukoencephalopathy. Sequencing was performed on PBMCs, taken from a patient treated with natalizumab.

The CDR3 nucleotides read TGTGCCAGCAGCCTCAGCGGAGAGACCCAGTACTTC. This codes for CASSLSGETQYF. This chain connects TRBV11-2 to TRBJ2-5, with D possibly TRBD2 on 5 matching bases. CDR3 length: 12 residues. V gave up 5 bases and J gave up 4 bases, with 8 bases separating them. Germline V gene lookup returns CDR1 SGHAT and CDR2 FQNNGV.